This paragraph covers one TCR beta chain sequence. V was cut by 2 bases and J by 1 base, with 11 bases left in between. Germline V gene sequence: CDR1 SGHVS, CDR2 FNYEAQ. This CDR3 region has 15 residues. This sample was included in a study of blood T cell repertoires in COVID-19. Study at large: Recovered participants had two consecutive negative NP/OP PCR tests, healthcare professional clearance, or symptom resolution. The United States, Italy and Spain supplied acute and convalescent COVID-19 samples. PBMCs, B-cell-depleted T cells, or T cells provided the cDNA or gDNA that made up the material.

Authors' analysis steps: By means of reference gene primer amplification, nucleated cell counts were estimated. TCRdb's copy holds only in-frame clones and misses some; the assay was immunoSEQ multiplex PCR. V and J calls and clone size are as listed in that table; D and trimming were resolved from the DNA. The sample lists under 200,000 clones; 86% were seen once. The sample comprised PBMCs or T cells enriched from blood (not recorded which). The source of this sequence is a woman aged 40 to 55 in a cohort exposed to, infected with or recovered from COVID-19 (not recorded which). The chain recombines TRBV7-6 with TRBJ1-1; D is perhaps TRBD1 (5 bases). CDR3 in DNA: TGTGCCAGCAGCTTACCCGGGACTGAGAACACTGAAGCTTTCTTT. It yields the protein CASSLPGTENTEAFF.